This T cell receptor (beta chain) was obtained from a study of beta chain features in type 1 diabetes. Broader study findings: Because the template was cDNA, high-expressing cells might be over-represented. PCR might favor shorter templates, but any such skew would affect patients and controls equally. The naive, central memory and Treg TCRB repertoires of patients appeared to be more similar to one another than those of healthy donors.

Sequencing targeted expressed TCRB transcripts, as all isolated RNA had been reverse transcribed. Sequenced naive, central memory and regulatory T cell samples produced an average of roughly 3.5 million reads. Assay used: immunoSEQ multiplex PCR; TCRdb lists only in-frame clones, some missing. The repertoire holds 900,000 or so clones, with around a sixth as singletons. Germline CDR1 KGHSH, CDR2 LQKENI. The ends lost 2 bases at V and 5 bases at J; junction bases unmatched: 5. The CDR3 sequence is 14 residues long. Worth noting for this clone: Its antigen is currently unknown.

The chain uses TRBV18 and TRBJ2-5; 7 bases fit TRBD1. This sequence originates from a woman in her late teens or twenties in good health. The sequencing sample was made of naive CD4+ T cells from blood. In nucleotides, the CDR3 is TGTGCCAGCTCACCAACAGGGGTTGCGGAGACCCAGTACTTC. Its protein is CASSPTGVAETQYF.